This TCR beta chain comes out of a study of cytomegalovirus exposure and HLA in healthy donors. V lost 2 bases to trimming and J lost 2 bases, with 4 bases between them. The CDR3 is made up of 12 amino acids. Per the germline V gene, CDR1 is SGHKS and CDR2 is YYEKEE (reference sequence). This clone was observed a handful of times. Its antigen is not known. Both 60 Vbeta primers and 13 Jbeta primers went into the PCR. Sequencing was performed with immunoSEQ multiplex PCR; in TCRdb, only in-frame clones are kept and a portion is missing. Of approximately 150,000 clones listed, roughly 80% are singletons. Study-wide findings and caveats: Most TCR sequences proved rare, with some public TCRs found in many donors.

The chain carries TRBV5-5 and TRBJ1-2, with D uncertain. This TCR was recovered from a woman aged 50 to 60 in good health and CMV-seronegative. The sequenced sample was PBMCs. This CDR3 is CASSLQNYGYTF. The DNA for the CDR3 is TGTGCCAGCAGCTTACAGAACTATGGCTACACCTTC.